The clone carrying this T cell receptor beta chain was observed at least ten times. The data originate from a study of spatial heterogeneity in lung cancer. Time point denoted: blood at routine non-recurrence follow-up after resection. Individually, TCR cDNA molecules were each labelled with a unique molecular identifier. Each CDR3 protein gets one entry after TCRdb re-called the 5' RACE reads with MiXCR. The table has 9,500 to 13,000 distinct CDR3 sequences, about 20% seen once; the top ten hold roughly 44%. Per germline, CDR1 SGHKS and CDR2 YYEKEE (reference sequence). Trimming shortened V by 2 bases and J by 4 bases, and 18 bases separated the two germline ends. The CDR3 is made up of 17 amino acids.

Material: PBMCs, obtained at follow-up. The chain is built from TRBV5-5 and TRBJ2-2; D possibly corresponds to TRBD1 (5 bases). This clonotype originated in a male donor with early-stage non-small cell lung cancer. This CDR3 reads CASSFTPTRVGTGELFF. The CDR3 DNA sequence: TGTGCCAGCAGCTTTACCCCCACCAGGGTAGGCACCGGGGAGCTGTTTTTT.